These 7 T cell receptor beta chains were all obtained from the same sample, sequenced in a study of long-term antiretroviral therapy in people with HIV. Version v3.0 of the immunoSEQ assay ran at survey level. Generated by immunoSEQ multiplex PCR, the TCRdb table keeps only in-frame clones and is missing some. The table shows 35,000 to 45,000 clones, with 86% occurring only once. This specimen consisted of unsorted PBMCs, obtained just before starting antiretroviral therapy. The receptors were sampled from a woman aged 18-35 years with HIV.

J is TRBJ1-5 and V is TRBV4-1; D is undetermined. V was cut by 1 base and J by 5 bases, with 12 bases left in between. The CDR3 is 15 amino acids. Germline V gene sequence: CDR1 MGHRA, CDR2 YSYEKL. In nucleotides, the CDR3 is TGCGCCAGCAGCCAAGGTGAGAGGGCGCATCAGCCCCAGCATTTT. Translation: CASSQGERAHQPQHF.

The rearrangement links TRBV7-3 to TRBJ2-3; possibly TRBD2 for D (6 bases). V lost 2 bases to trimming and J lost 2 bases, with 17 bases between them. The germline gives CDR1 SGHTA, CDR2 FQGTGA. This CDR3 spans 17 amino acids. The CDR3 nucleotides are TGTGCCAGCAGCTTACGGTGGGCGGGGACTCACACAGATACGCAGTATTTT. It yields the protein CASSLRWAGTHTDTQYF.

The chain couples TRBV28 to TRBJ2-7, with TRBD1 matching over 9 bases. The CDR3 extends over 15 amino acids. Trimming took 7 bases from V and 2 from J; bases not matched to a gene: 9. The germline gives CDR1 MDHEN, CDR2 SYDVKM. The CDR3 region is CASTHRGLGAYEQYF. CDR3 DNA: TGTGCCAGCACCCACAGGGGGCTCGGCGCCTACGAGCAGTACTTC.

The chain is built from TRBV27 and TRBJ2-7, with 10 bases identical to TRBD2. This CDR3 is 16 amino acids long. Germline CDR1 reads MNHEY; CDR2 reads SMNVEV (reference sequence). Trimming at V came to 4 bases and at J to 11 bases, leaving 17 bases not matched to a gene. The CDR3 loop reads CASSSLVLAGEGTEYF. The CDR3 bases are TGTGCCAGCAGTTCACTAGTTCTAGCGGGAGAGGGCACCGAGTACTTC.

The chain combines TRBV11-3 with TRBJ1-2, with TRBD1 identical over 7 bases. V was pared by 4 bases and J by 5 bases, with 1 base of the junction left unmatched. Germline-derived CDR1 and CDR2 are SGHNT and YENEEA. This CDR3 spans 12 amino acids. In nucleotides, the CDR3 is TGTGCCAGCAGCTCGGGACAGTATGGCTACACCTTC. Translated, it gives CASSSGQYGYTF.

The genes are TRBV9 and TRBJ2-2; D is unresolved. The CDR3 totals 15 residues. Trimming removed 2 bases at V and 5 bases at J, with 13 bases between. Germline lookup yields CDR1 SGDLS and CDR2 YYNGEE. CDR3 sequence (DNA): TGTGCCAGCAGCGTTCGACCGGCGAGTACCGGGGAGCTGTTTTTT. It specifies CASSVRPASTGELFF.

The chain combines TRBV5-1 with TRBJ1-1; unclear D gene. CDR1 and CDR2 (germline): SGHRS, YFSETQ. Trimming took 3 bases from V and 1 from J, leaving 7 bases between them. The CDR3 length is 13 residues. As DNA, the CDR3 is TGCGCCAGCAGCTCGCGGGGGAACACTGAAGCTTTCTTT. Residues: CASSSRGNTEAFF.